This TCR beta chain was observed in a study of T-cell reconstitution after alpha-beta-depleted transplantation in children. The authors prepared the TCRbeta library with unique molecular identifiers. Via MiXCR, TCRdb re-called the PCR reads, giving one row per CDR3 protein. Of approximately 520,000 distinct CDR3 sequences in the sample, around a third were seen once. The germline CDR1 and CDR2 sequences are SQVTM and ANQGSEA. The V end lost 6 bases, the J end lost 4 bases, and 22 bases lay between the germline ends. CDR3 length equals 15 residues. The source is a human donor who donated a stem cell graft to a child with aplastic anemia. The sample consisted of PBMCs from the stem cell graft donor, taken from the stem cell graft. V usage is TRBV29-1 and J usage is TRBJ2-7; perhaps TRBD2 as D (6 bases). The CDR3, as DNA: TGCAGCGTCTCCCTTCGAAGGGCGGGAAGGTACGAGCAGTACGTC. Its protein product is CSVSLRRAGRYEQYV.